Listed below are T cell receptor beta chains from one sample, sequenced in a study of technical replicates of blood from several donors. The method was immunoSEQ multiplex PCR; TCRdb's version includes in-frame clones alone and lacks a portion of them. The data hold some 76,000 clones, with almost 99% observed a single time. Sequenced input: T cells isolated from PBMCs. Receptors originate from a human donor in good health. The CDR3 runs from the conserved cysteine through the conserved F or W. Each record gives: V gene, J gene, CDR3 protein.

v_call: TRBV10-2; j_call: TRBJ2-7; cdr3_aa: CASTPGQIYEQYF
v_call: TRBV4-3; j_call: TRBJ1-5; cdr3_aa: CASSQDWGQGATQPQHF
v_call: TRBV9; j_call: TRBJ1-1; cdr3_aa: CASSVSPHTVNTEAFF
v_call: TRBV5-1; j_call: TRBJ1-4; cdr3_aa: CASSFGQTVTNEKLFF
v_call: TRBV6-1; j_call: TRBJ2-7; cdr3_aa: CASSEGPAGGREQYF
v_call: TRBV2; j_call: TRBJ1-2; cdr3_aa: CASSEPNSRYGYTF
v_call: TRBV7-3; j_call: TRBJ2-1; cdr3_aa: CASSLGHEQFF
v_call: TRBV6-1; j_call: TRBJ2-1; cdr3_aa: CASSDFLGASSYNEQFF
v_call: TRBV6-5; j_call: TRBJ1-5; cdr3_aa: CASSYGGGSQPQHF
v_call: TRBV7-9; j_call: TRBJ2-4; cdr3_aa: CASSFYGIAKNIQYF
v_call: TRBV6-5; j_call: TRBJ1-4; cdr3_aa: CASSWEANEKLFF
v_call: TRBV5-6; j_call: TRBJ2-2; cdr3_aa: CASSSMEGRRELFF
v_call: TRBV15; j_call: TRBJ2-1; cdr3_aa: CATSRGAGLVNNEQFF
v_call: TRBV30; j_call: TRBJ2-4; cdr3_aa: CAWSVGGFIQYF
v_call: TRBV5-8; j_call: TRBJ2-7; cdr3_aa: CASSPAGPSSYEQYF
v_call: TRBV19; j_call: TRBJ2-7; cdr3_aa: CASSIDLKTGNIYEQYF
v_call: TRBV11-2; j_call: TRBJ2-7; cdr3_aa: CASSSTQGLDEQYF
v_call: TRBV7-2; j_call: TRBJ2-7; cdr3_aa: CASSYGTGMYEQYF
v_call: TRBV4-3; j_call: TRBJ2-7; cdr3_aa: CASSRHPGYEQYF
v_call: TRBV9; j_call: TRBJ2-3; cdr3_aa: CASSVEDGGTDTQYF
v_call: TRBV6-1; j_call: TRBJ2-7; cdr3_aa: CASSRTGSEQYF
v_call: TRBV10-3; j_call: TRBJ2-1; cdr3_aa: CATYSGGIGTSVDEQFF
v_call: TRBV27; j_call: TRBJ1-2; cdr3_aa: CASRGAGNYGYTF
v_call: TRBV7-2; j_call: TRBJ2-1; cdr3_aa: CASSLNRGPNEQFF
v_call: TRBV4-1; j_call: TRBJ2-3; cdr3_aa: CASSLTSYTDTQYF
v_call: TRBV5-6; j_call: TRBJ2-1; cdr3_aa: CASSLAGVSYNEQFF
v_call: TRBV7-2; j_call: TRBJ1-1; cdr3_aa: CASSFTGLNTEAFF
v_call: TRBV27; j_call: TRBJ2-7; cdr3_aa: CASSLSNRGHEQYF
v_call: TRBV25-1; j_call: TRBJ1-2; cdr3_aa: CASRHREKYGYTF
v_call: TRBV7-8; j_call: TRBJ1-5; cdr3_aa: CASSLVSTGVQPQHF
v_call: TRBV5-1; j_call: TRBJ2-5; cdr3_aa: CASSLDIQETQYF
v_call: TRBV19; j_call: TRBJ1-3; cdr3_aa: CASSGQAVSGNTIYF
v_call: TRBV7-9; j_call: TRBJ2-1; cdr3_aa: CASSPDRNEQFF
v_call: TRBV30; j_call: TRBJ1-4; cdr3_aa: CAWSQDREVGEKLFF
v_call: TRBV6-5; j_call: TRBJ2-1; cdr3_aa: CASARSSYNEQFF